Listed below are T cell receptor beta chains from one sample, sequenced in a study of T cell changes during pregnancy in multiple sclerosis. Here immunoSEQ multiplex PCR was the method, and the copy in TCRdb shows in-frame clones only, minus some. This table has approximately 47,000 clones, 85% to 95% appearing once. The source material was CD4+ T cells from peripheral blood mononuclear cells, sampled in the first trimester of pregnancy. These receptors all come from a female donor with multiple sclerosis, enrolled in a pregnancy study. The CDR3 runs from the conserved cysteine through the conserved F or W. D genes are given only for firm matches. Clone size is given for some rows only: seen once, a few or many times, or a class if the clone is expanded.

v_gene	j_gene	abundance	d_gene	CDR3nt	CDR3aa
TRBV2	TRBJ2-2	-	TRBD2	TGTGCCAGCGATCTAGCGGCGAACACCGGGGAGCTGTTTTTT	CASDLAANTGELFF
TRBV4-2	TRBJ1-5	-	TRBD1	TGTGCCAGCAGCCAAGATTCGGGACAGGGGGGTCAGCCCCAGCATTTT	CASSQDSGQGGQPQHF
TRBV18	TRBJ2-7	-	-	TGTGCCAGCTCACCGGAGGTCGGACCACGGGAGCAGTACTTC	CASSPEVGPREQYF
TRBV2	TRBJ2-2	-	TRBD1	TGTGCCAGCAGAGGACAGGGCGGGAACACCGGGGAGCTGTTTTTT	CASRGQGGNTGELFF
TRBV15	TRBJ1-4	-	-	TGTGCCACCAGCAGAGATAGGGGGACTAATGAAAAACTGTTTTTT	CATSRDRGTNEKLFF
TRBV7-3	TRBJ2-5	-	TRBD1	TGTGCCAGCAGCTCGGACAGGGAAGGGACCCAGTACTTC	CASSSDREGTQYF
TRBV4-2	TRBJ2-7	-	-	TGTGCCAGCAGCCAAGAAGTTGGCAGGGCCTACGAGCAGTACTTC	CASSQEVGRAYEQYF
TRBV13	TRBJ2-3	-	TRBD2	TGTGCCAGCAGCTTAGGCCAACTGAGCGGGGGGGCCAGCACAGATACGCAGTATTTT	CASSLGQLSGGASTDTQYF
TRBV5-6	TRBJ2-7	-	TRBD2	TGTGCCAGCAGCTGGGGGACTAGCTCCGACGAGCAGTACTTC	CASSWGTSSDEQYF
TRBV4-2	TRBJ2-7	-	-	TGTGCCAGCAGCCCCCAGGGGCGGCCTTACGAGCAGTACTTC	CASSPQGRPYEQYF
TRBV25-1	TRBJ1-1	few	TRBD1	TGTGCCAGCAGTGATAAGGGACAGTGGGCCATGAACACTGAAGCTTTCTTT	CASSDKGQWAMNTEAFF
TRBV11-2	TRBJ1-1	-	-	TGTGCCAGCAGCTTACAACTTTCTTCGAACACTGAAGCTTTCTTT	CASSLQLSSNTEAFF
TRBV7-8	TRBJ2-2	-	TRBD1	TGTGCCAGCAGCCTGAGGGACAGGGTCGAAGCCGGGGAGCTGTTTTTT	CASSLRDRVEAGELFF
TRBV5-6	TRBJ2-1	-	-	TGTGCCAGCAGACACGCGACTAGGGGAGCCTACAATGAGCAGTTCTTC	CASRHATRGAYNEQFF
TRBV5-8	TRBJ1-4	once	TRBD1	TGTGCCAGCAGCTTCAGGGGGATTAATGAAAAACTGTTTTTT	CASSFRGINEKLFF
TRBV19	TRBJ1-5	-	TRBD1	TGTGCCAGTAGTATAGGGACAGGCGGACAGCCCCAGCATTTT	CASSIGTGGQPQHF
TRBV2	TRBJ1-3	once	-	TGTGCCAGCAGTCTAAGTCGAACCGTCCCGGGAAACACCATATATTTT	CASSLSRTVPGNTIYF
TRBV4-1	TRBJ1-6	-	TRBD1	TGCGCCAGCAGCCAAGTAAAGGGACAGGGCGCCTCACCCCTCCACTTT	CASSQVKGQGASPLHF
TRBV18	TRBJ2-7	-	TRBD2	TGTGCCAGCTCACCTAGCGGGGGGGCCTACGAGCAGTACTTC	CASSPSGGAYEQYF
TRBV30	TRBJ1-6	once	TRBD1	TGTGCCTGGCACGCGCGGACAGGGCGTTCACCCCTCCACTTT	CAWHARTGRSPLHF
TRBV7-8	TRBJ2-1	-	-	TGTGCCAGCAGCTCGCCGCGGAGAGAAGTCTACAATGAGCAGTTCTTC	CASSSPRREVYNEQFF
TRBV25-1	TRBJ2-3	-	-	TGTGCCAGCAGTATCAGGGGAATAGATACGCAGTATTTT	CASSIRGIDTQYF
TRBV14	TRBJ2-2	-	TRBD1	TGTGCCAGCAGCCTAAGGACAGGGGGCTACGGGGAGCTGTTTTTT	CASSLRTGGYGELFF
TRBV6-1	TRBJ2-5	-	TRBD1	TGTGCCAGCAGTGCACAGGGGCAAGAGACCCAGTACTTC	CASSAQGQETQYF
TRBV6-6	TRBJ2-1	-	-	TGTGCCAGCAGGGGGCCTAGTGAGCAGTTCTTC	CASRGPSEQFF
TRBV6-5	TRBJ2-7	-	TRBD1	TGTGCCAGCAGTTACCGGACAGGGGAAACCTACGAGCAGTACTTC	CASSYRTGETYEQYF
TRBV5-1	TRBJ2-3	once	-	TGCGCCAGCAGCTTGTCTGGCAGGGACTCGGGCACAGATACGCAGTATTTT	CASSLSGRDSGTDTQYF
TRBV7-7	TRBJ2-7	-	TRBD1	TGTGCTAGCAGCTTAGACAGGGGGACCGAGCAGTACTTC	CASSLDRGTEQYF
TRBV7-2	TRBJ2-5	-	TRBD2	TGTGCCAGCAGCCCCGGGGGGGCAGGGGAGACCCAGTACTTC	CASSPGGAGETQYF
TRBV5-1	TRBJ1-1	-	-	TGCGCCAGCAGCTTGGACAGCCCAAGGACTGAAGCTTTCTTT	CASSLDSPRTEAFF
TRBV18	TRBJ1-1	-	-	TGTGCCAGCTCACCGGACAGCATAAACACTGAAGCTTTCTTT	CASSPDSINTEAFF
TRBV19	TRBJ1-2	-	-	TGTGCCAGTAGTATACTTGGAGGATCACCTAACTATGGCTACACCTTC	CASSILGGSPNYGYTF
TRBV2	TRBJ2-5	-	TRBD2	TGTGCCAGCAGTGAAGCGACTAGCGGGGGGGAGACCCAGTACTTC	CASSEATSGGETQYF
TRBV9	TRBJ2-1	-	TRBD2	TGTGCCAGCAGCTTCCCCGGGACTAGCGGAAACAATGAGCAGTTCTTC	CASSFPGTSGNNEQFF
TRBV7-9	TRBJ2-1	-	TRBD2	TGTGCCAGCAGCTTGCCCCCAAGGCTAGCGGGGATCCACAATGAGCAGTTCTTC	CASSLPPRLAGIHNEQFF
TRBV2	TRBJ1-6	-	-	TGTGCCAGCAGTGAACAAGGAGGGGATCTCGGGTCACCCCTCCACTTT	CASSEQGGDLGSPLHF
TRBV5-8	TRBJ2-3	-	TRBD1	TGTGCCAGCAGCCGACGGACAGGGAGGAACACAGATACGCAGTATTTT	CASSRRTGRNTDTQYF
TRBV2	TRBJ1-2	-	-	TGTGCCAGCAGTGAAAGGATCAGGGCTCGTGATGGCTACACCTTC	CASSERIRARDGYTF
TRBV6-5	TRBJ1-1	-	-	TGTGCCAGCAGTTACAGGGGGAACACTGAAGCTTTCTTT	CASSYRGNTEAFF
TRBV6-1	TRBJ2-4	-	-	TGTGCCAGCAGTGTTGACAGCCTAGCCAAAAACATTCAGTACTTC	CASSVDSLAKNIQYF
TRBV18	TRBJ2-1	-	TRBD2	TGTGCCAGCTCATCACGACTGTGGCCTAGCGGGGGTCGTAATGAGCAGTTCTTC	CASSSRLWPSGGRNEQFF
TRBV11-2	TRBJ2-3	-	TRBD2	TGTGCCAGCAGCTTAGGACTAGCTGCAGATACGCAGTATTTT	CASSLGLAADTQYF
TRBV7-2	TRBJ1-2	-	-	TGTGCCAGCAGCTTAGGGGGGCCCGATTATGGCTACACCTTC	CASSLGGPDYGYTF
TRBV5-4	TRBJ2-7	-	TRBD1	TGTGCCAGCAGCTCGACAGGGACCGCAATCTCCGAGCAGTACTTC	CASSSTGTAISEQYF
TRBV5-6	TRBJ1-6	-	TRBD1	TGTGCCAGCAGTCTACAGGGGAGGAATTCACCCCTCCACTTT	CASSLQGRNSPLHF